This T cell receptor (beta chain) was sequenced during a study of early T cells in non-severe SARS-CoV-2 infection. About this clonotype: At one of its ends the junction is not consistent with the germline gene, which may arise from a read error.

Using its own MiXCR run on the 5' RACE reads, TCRdb lists one record per CDR3 protein. The data contain 30,000 to 40,000 distinct CDR3 sequences, roughly 7.9% of them singletons. Germline V CDR1 and CDR2: SEHNR, FQNEAQ (reference sequence). The length of the CDR3 is 15 residues. Sequenced material: whole blood, taken at baseline. The chain carries TRBV7-9 and TRBJ1-4; 8 nucleotides align to TRBD1. The TCR sequence derives from an adult who was a healthcare worker with PCR-confirmed SARS-CoV-2 infection or an uninfected control (not recorded which). The CDR3 sequence: CASSPGQGAKEKLFF. In nucleotides, the CDR3 is TGTGCCAGCAGCCCCGGGCAGGGGGCTAAGGAAAAACTGTTTTTT.